The 24 T cell receptor beta chains below all came from one sample that was sequenced in a study of post-analysis software for immune sequencing data. Points from the study as a whole: Compared with controls, patients had more of roughly five TRBV segments, including TRBV5-6, TRBV5-1 and TRBV20-1.

Each TCR beta cDNA library carried unique molecular identifiers. TCRdb recomputed calls from the PCR reads with MiXCR, one row per CDR3 protein. This sample has 800,000 to 950,000 distinct CDR3 sequences; roughly 50% occur once, and the top ten carry approximately 4.5%. These receptors' antigens are unknown. Sequencing used blood. These receptors were collected from a girl between 10 and 17 years old with multiple sclerosis.

This clonotype was observed a few times. V is TRBV20-1 and J is TRBJ2-1, with D uncertain. Deletions cut 4 bases from V and 5 bases from J, with 15 bases between. Looked up from germline, CDR1 is DFQATT and CDR2 is SNEGSKA (reference sequence). The CDR3 loop spans 14 amino acids. The DNA of the CDR3 is TGCAGTGCTATTCGGCAACCTTACGACAATGAGCAGTTCTTC. Protein: CSAIRQPYDNEQFF.

This clonotype was observed a few times. The V call is TRBV29-1, the J call TRBJ2-1, with 7 bases fitting TRBD2. Germline assignment: CDR1 SQVTM and CDR2 ANQGSEA. Germline trimming cut 3 bases from V and 0 bases from J; bases unmatched to any gene: 11. This CDR3 has 17 amino acids. The CDR3 sequence: CSVEGLAEGSSYNEQFF. CDR3 bases: TGCAGCGTTGAGGGTCTAGCGGAGGGGAGCTCCTACAATGAGCAGTTCTTC.

This chain connects TRBV6-6 to TRBJ2-4; TRBD2 matches 7 bases. With the DNA end fitting TRBJ2-7 better, the J assignment may be wrong. Germline V lookup: CDR1 MNHNY, CDR2 SVGAGI (reference sequence). The CDR3 covers 14 residues. Here the CDR3 reads CASSYNHGGGEQYF. The DNA of the CDR3 is TGTGCCAGCAGTTACAATCATGGGGGGGGCGAGCAGTACTTC.

This rearrangement joins TRBV20-1 to TRBJ2-7; 7 nucleotides match TRBD2. CDR1 and CDR2 from the germline V gene are DFQATT and SNEGSKA (reference sequence). V shed 5 bases and J 5 bases; nucleotides not matched to a gene: 6. This CDR3 region has 12 residues. CDR3 DNA sequence: TGCAGTGCTGGGGGGGAGGGGAACGAGCAGTACTTC. This codes for CSAGGEGNEQYF.

This clonotype was picked up a small number of times. V is TRBV7-2 and J is TRBJ2-1; 10 nucleotides line up with TRBD1. The germline V gene encodes CDR1 SGHTA and CDR2 FQGNSA. The CDR3 has 15 residues. Unmatched junction bases numbered 10, after V lost 5 bases and J lost 9 bases. As DNA, the CDR3 is TGTGCCAGCAGCCCTAACCGGGACAGGGGAGGTGAGCAGTTCTTC. Translating gives CASSPNRDRGGEQFF.

CDR3 residues: CASRKVTRNYGYTF. In DNA form, the CDR3 reads TGTGCCAGCAGAAAAGTGACACGTAACTATGGCTACACCTTC. The chain has TRBV5-6 and TRBJ1-2; no reliable D call. V lost 5 bases, J lost 1 base, and 12 bases lay in between. Looked up from germline, CDR1 is SGHDT and CDR2 is YYEEEE. The CDR3 runs 14 residues. Looking up the rest from reference TRBV5-6 and TRBJ1-2 gives the full variable domain: DAGVTQSPTHLIKTRGQQVTLRCSPKSGHDTVSWYQQALGQGPQFIFQYYEEEERQRGNFPDRFSGHQFPNYSSELNVNALLLGDSALYLCASRKVTRNYGYTFGSGTRLTVV.

The chain employs TRBV5-1 and TRBJ1-4; D call uncertain. With 5 bases removed from V and 12 bases from J, the gap between germline ends came to 14 bases. Germline V CDR1 and CDR2: SGHRS, YFSETQ. This CDR3 spans 12 amino acids. CDR3 bases: TGCGCCAGCAGGAGAGTCGGGAATCAACTGTTTTTT. It translates to CASRRVGNQLFF.

For this clonotype: Mismatch with germline at one junction end may stem from a read error. The CDR3 loop is CSASEGLAGPRYF. In DNA form, the CDR3 reads TGCAGTGCTAGTGAGGGACTAGCGGGGCCTCGGTACTTC. The V gene is TRBV20-1, the J gene TRBJ2-1; TRBD2 matches 13 bases. The germline CDR1 and CDR2 sequences are DFQATT and SNEGSKA (reference sequence). The CDR3 is made up of 13 amino acids.

This clonotype was detected a few times. The CDR3 sequence: CASSSGLAVSYEQYF. The CDR3 region has the DNA TGTGCCAGCAGCTCCGGACTAGCGGTCTCCTACGAGCAGTACTTC. The chain recombines TRBV7-9 with TRBJ2-7, with TRBD2 matching 10 bases. V lost 4 bases to trimming and J lost 0 bases; unmatched junction nucleotides: 3. Germline loops: CDR1 SEHNR, CDR2 FQNEAQ (reference sequence). The CDR3 has 15 amino acids. Full variable domain (remainder filled in from reference TRBV7-9 and TRBJ2-7): DTGVSQNPRHKITKRGQNVTFRCDPISEHNRLYWYRQTLGQGPEFLTYFQNEAQLEKSRLLSDRFSAERPKGSFSTLEIQRTEQGDSAMYLCASSSGLAVSYEQYFGPGTRLTVT.

The chain uses TRBV12-3 or TRBV12-4 and TRBJ1-5; 7 positions agree with TRBD1. This CDR3 is built from 16 residues. Trimming at V came to 6 bases and at J to 1 base, leaving 9 bases not matched to a gene. The CDR3 spells CASRAGGARSNQPQHF. The CDR3 DNA sequence: TGTGCCAGCAGAGCAGGGGGAGCTCGAAGCAATCAGCCCCAGCATTTT.

This clonotype was found once. V gene TRBV12-3 or TRBV12-4 combines with J gene TRBJ2-5; 7 nucleotides agree with TRBD2. Trimming at V came to 6 bases and at J to 3 bases, leaving 7 bases not matched to a gene. The CDR3 length is 14 residues. CDR3 coding DNA: TGTGCCAGCAGCCCGAGCGGGGCAGAAGAGACCCAGTACTTC. This encodes CASSPSGAEETQYF.

Only a few counts were recorded for this clonotype. This sequence joins TRBV18 and TRBJ2-5; 9 nucleotides align to TRBD2. The CDR3 consists of 16 residues. Germline loops: CDR1 KGHSH, CDR2 LQKENI. The V and J ends lost 2 bases and 1 base, in that order; junction bases with no gene match: 5. CDR3 nucleotide sequence: TGTGCCAGCTCACCAATAGCGGGAGCAGCCCAAGAGACCCAGTACTTC. Residues: CASSPIAGAAQETQYF. The full variable domain, its missing parts supplied by reference TRBV18 and TRBJ2-5, is NAGVMQNPRHLVRRRGQEARLRCSPMKGHSHVYWYRQLPEEGLKFMVYLQKENIIDESGMPKERFSAEFPKEGPSILRIQQVVRGDSAAYFCASSPIAGAAQETQYFGPGTRLLVL.

For the CDR3, the DNA is TGTGCCAGCAGCCCCCGACAGGGGTTCTATGGCTACACCTTC. Its translation: CASSPRQGFYGYTF. The V call is TRBV9, the J call TRBJ1-2, with 8 bases lining up with TRBD1. This CDR3 has 14 amino acids. Trimming cost V 4 bases and J 4 bases; bases outside gene matches: 6. The germline CDR1 and CDR2 sequences are SGDLS and YYNGEE.

This rearrangement joins TRBV6-4 to TRBJ1-5; D uncertain. CDR3 length equals 13 residues. Trimming pared 2 bases from V and 3 bases from J, leaving 5 bases between. Germline-derived CDR1 and CDR2 are MRHNA and SNTAGT. CDR3 nucleotide sequence: TGTGCCAGCAGTGACAGCCCCAATCAGCCCCAGCATTTT. As protein: CASSDSPNQPQHF.

This clonotype was counted a few times. The chain couples TRBV7-9 to TRBJ1-1; the match to TRBD1 covers 8 bases. The germline gives CDR1 SEHNR, CDR2 FQNEAQ (reference sequence). V shed 4 bases and J 3 bases; nucleotides not matched to a gene: 7. The CDR3 has 15 residues. CDR3 region: CASSYHRGSDTEAFF. The CDR3 bases are TGTGCCAGCAGCTATCACAGGGGGTCGGACACTGAAGCTTTCTTT. Full variable domain (missing parts from reference TRBV7-9 and TRBJ1-1): DTGVSQNPRHKITKRGQNVTFRCDPISEHNRLYWYRQTLGQGPEFLTYFQNEAQLEKSRLLSDRFSAERPKGSFSTLEIQRTEQGDSAMYLCASSYHRGSDTEAFFGQGTRLTVV.

The V and J genes are TRBV20-1 and TRBJ1-1; unclear D gene. V lost 7 bases, J lost 1 base, and 7 bases lay in between. This CDR3 region has 11 residues. The V gene's germline CDR1 is DFQATT and CDR2 SNEGSKA (reference sequence). CDR3 sequence: CSDVTNTEAFF. In DNA, the CDR3 is TGCAGTGATGTGACGAACACTGAAGCTTTCTTT.

The chain links TRBV29-1 to TRBJ1-2; 8 nucleotides match TRBD1. Germline assignment: CDR1 SQVTM and CDR2 ANQGSEA. Unmatched junction bases numbered 12, after V lost 8 bases and J lost 4 bases. The CDR3 contains 14 residues. The DNA of the CDR3 is TGCAGCACCGGGGCAGGGGGCCTTTCCTATGGCTACACCTTC. It is translated as CSTGAGGLSYGYTF.

This clonotype was counted a few times. The genes are TRBV29-1 and TRBJ1-4; TRBD1 agrees at 9 bases. Per germline, CDR1 SQVTM and CDR2 ANQGSEA. Trimming cost V 7 bases and J 5 bases; bases outside gene matches: 8. The CDR3 sequence is 14 residues long. CDR3: CSAGGGQGNEKLFF. The CDR3 DNA reads TGCAGCGCCGGAGGGGGACAGGGAAATGAAAAACTGTTTTTT.

The genes are TRBV7-9 and TRBJ2-5, with D possibly being TRBD1 (5 bases). The CDR3 sequence is 15 residues long. Trimming took 5 bases from V and 3 from J, leaving 16 bases between them. The germline V gene has CDR1 SEHNR and CDR2 FQNEAQ (reference sequence). The CDR3 bases are TGTGCCAGCAGCGCCAGCAGGGTGGTTGAAGAGACCCAGTACTTC. Amino acids: CASSASRVVEETQYF.

The chain joins TRBV7-9 to TRBJ2-7; maybe TRBD2 (6 bases). Per the germline V gene, CDR1 is SEHNR and CDR2 is FQNEAQ (reference sequence). Trimming took off 5 bases at V and 4 bases at J, with 15 bases between the two ends. The CDR3 length is 14 residues. DNA of the CDR3: TGTGCCAGCAGCACCGGGAGCATGTTATACGAGCAGTACTTC. This gives the protein CASSTGSMLYEQYF.

This rearrangement joins TRBV5-1 to TRBJ2-1; 8 positions agree with TRBD1. This CDR3 contains 13 residues. CDR1 is SGHRS, CDR2 YFSETQ, per germline. V shed 0 bases and J 10 bases; nucleotides not matched to a gene: 3. CDR3 residues: CASSLGQGREQFF. The CDR3 nucleotides are TGCGCCAGCAGCTTGGGACAGGGGCGGGAGCAGTTCTTC.

This clonotype was counted a few times. The rearrangement uses TRBV12-3 or TRBV12-4 and TRBJ2-5; TRBD1 aligns across 8 bases. Near its end, the DNA agrees better with TRBJ2-7, so the J call may be wrong. The CDR3 is 15 amino acids. The CDR3, as DNA: TGTGCCAGCAGTTCCCCCGGGACAGGTGGTTACGAGCAGTACTTC. This translates into CASSSPGTGGYEQYF.

The chain couples TRBV20-1 to TRBJ2-7, with no clear D. The CDR3 extends over 16 amino acids. V was clipped by 0 bases and J by 7 bases, with 22 bases between them. Germline CDR1 is DFQATT and CDR2 is SNEGSKA (reference sequence). Here the CDR3 reads CSARETTVPLNNEQYF. For the CDR3, the DNA is TGCAGTGCTAGAGAGACGACTGTGCCCCTGAACAATGAGCAGTACTTC.

The chain couples TRBV27 to TRBJ2-3; D possibly corresponds to TRBD2 (6 bases). The CDR3 length is 12 residues. The germline V gene encodes CDR1 MNHEY and CDR2 SMNVEV (reference sequence). V was pared by 5 bases and J by 7 bases, with 10 bases between. The CDR3 nucleotides are TGTGCCAGCAGTACCGGGGGTTATACGCAGTATTTT. This gives the protein CASSTGGYTQYF.